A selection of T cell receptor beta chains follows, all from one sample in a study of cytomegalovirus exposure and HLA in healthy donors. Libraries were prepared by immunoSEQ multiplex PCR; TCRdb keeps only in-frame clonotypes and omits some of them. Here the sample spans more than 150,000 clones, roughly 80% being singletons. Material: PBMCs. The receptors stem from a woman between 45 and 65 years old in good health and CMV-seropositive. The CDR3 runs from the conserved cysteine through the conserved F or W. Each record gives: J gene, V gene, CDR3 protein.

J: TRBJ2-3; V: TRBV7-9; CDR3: CSSSDLTSGGYADTQYF
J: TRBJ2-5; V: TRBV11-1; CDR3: CASSLGEAETQYF
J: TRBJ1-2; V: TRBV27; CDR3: CASSYEGRYGYTF
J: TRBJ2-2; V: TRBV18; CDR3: CASSPVRGLTNTGELFF
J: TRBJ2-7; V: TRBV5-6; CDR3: CASSLSGQAYYEQYF
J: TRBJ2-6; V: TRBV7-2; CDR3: CASSFEAGSSGANVLTF
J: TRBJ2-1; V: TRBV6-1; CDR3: CASNPGTSNYNEQFF
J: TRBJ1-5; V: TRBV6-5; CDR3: CASSVGGGNQPQHF
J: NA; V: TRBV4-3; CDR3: CASSQARGSYEQYF
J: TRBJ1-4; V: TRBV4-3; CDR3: CASSIDRGGLSEKLFF
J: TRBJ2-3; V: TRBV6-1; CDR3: CASRRTEPPYTQYF
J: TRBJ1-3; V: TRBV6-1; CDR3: CASSRQGAGNTIYF
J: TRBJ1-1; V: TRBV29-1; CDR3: CSAQAGQGFYTEAFF
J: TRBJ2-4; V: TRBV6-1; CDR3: CASSAGQTLAKNIQYF
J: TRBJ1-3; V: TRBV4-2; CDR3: CASSQDSGDGNTIYF
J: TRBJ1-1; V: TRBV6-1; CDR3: CASSVQGGEAFF
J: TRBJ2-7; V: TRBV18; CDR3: CASSGGTERGYEQYF
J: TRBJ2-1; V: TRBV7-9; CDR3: CASTLAGDGSYNEQFF
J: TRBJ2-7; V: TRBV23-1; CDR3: CASSRTGSYEQYF
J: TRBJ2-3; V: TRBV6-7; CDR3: CASKGTSGGLDTQYF
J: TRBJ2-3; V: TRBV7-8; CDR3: CASSLGATSTDTQYF
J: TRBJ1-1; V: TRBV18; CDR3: CASSHPGQGPNTEAFF
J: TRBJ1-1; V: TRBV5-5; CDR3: CASSWRGTEAFF
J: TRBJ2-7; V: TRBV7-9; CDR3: CFFKQKAAYEQYF
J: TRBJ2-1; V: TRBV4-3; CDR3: CASSQERLAGVNEQFF
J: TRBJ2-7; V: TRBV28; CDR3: CASKRGGSYEQYF
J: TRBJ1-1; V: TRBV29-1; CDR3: CSVVLTGGRRNTEAFF
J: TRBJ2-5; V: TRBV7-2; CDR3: CASSLAFSGGASETQYF
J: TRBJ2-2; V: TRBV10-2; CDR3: CASTITDRGAGELFF
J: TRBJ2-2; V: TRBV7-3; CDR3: CASSLDRSIGELFF
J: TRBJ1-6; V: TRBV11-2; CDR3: CASSLEGGRGNSPLHF
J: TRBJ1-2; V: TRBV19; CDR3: CASSIYREGYTF
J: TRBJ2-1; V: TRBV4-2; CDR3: CASSEQLGNEQFF
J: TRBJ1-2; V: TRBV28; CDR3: CASSTGTTRYGYTF
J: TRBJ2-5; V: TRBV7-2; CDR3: CASRRGFSETQYF
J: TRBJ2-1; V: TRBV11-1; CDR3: CASSLEGLNNEQFF
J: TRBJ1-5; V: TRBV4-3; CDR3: CASSQGGEQPQHF
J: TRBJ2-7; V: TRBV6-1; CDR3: CASTDRFSSYEQYF